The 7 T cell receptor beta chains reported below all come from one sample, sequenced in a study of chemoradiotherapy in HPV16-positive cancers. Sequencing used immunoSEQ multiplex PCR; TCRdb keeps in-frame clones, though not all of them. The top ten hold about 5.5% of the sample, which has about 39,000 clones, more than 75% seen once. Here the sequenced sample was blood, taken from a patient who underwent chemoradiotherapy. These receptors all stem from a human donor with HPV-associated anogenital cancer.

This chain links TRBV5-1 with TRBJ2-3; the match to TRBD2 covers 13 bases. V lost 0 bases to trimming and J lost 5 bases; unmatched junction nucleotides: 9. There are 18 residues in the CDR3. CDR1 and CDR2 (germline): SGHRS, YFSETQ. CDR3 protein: CASSLELAGGPVEDTQYF. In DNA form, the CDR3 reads TGCGCCAGCAGCTTGGAACTAGCGGGGGGGCCGGTGGAAGATACGCAGTATTTT.

The CDR3 coding sequence is TGTGCCAGTAGTCTACAGGGGTCTGGGGCCAACGTCCTGACTTTC. This gives the protein CASSLQGSGANVLTF. The chain links TRBV19 to TRBJ2-6, with 7 bases lining up with TRBD1. This CDR3 comprises 15 residues. The germline CDR1 and CDR2 sequences are LNHDA and SQIVND (reference sequence). With 5 bases clipped from V and 1 base from J, the junction kept 2 bases outside the gene matches.

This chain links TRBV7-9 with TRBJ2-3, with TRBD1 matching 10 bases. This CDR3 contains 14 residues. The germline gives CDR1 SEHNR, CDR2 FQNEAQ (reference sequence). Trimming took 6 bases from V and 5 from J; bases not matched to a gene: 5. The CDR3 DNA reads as TGTGCCAGCAGTCCGACAGGGGGCAAAGATACGCAGTATTTT. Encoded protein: CASSPTGGKDTQYF.

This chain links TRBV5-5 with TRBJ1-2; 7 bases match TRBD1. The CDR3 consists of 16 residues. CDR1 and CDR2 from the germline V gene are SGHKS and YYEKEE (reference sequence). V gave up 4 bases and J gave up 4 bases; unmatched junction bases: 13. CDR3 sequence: CASSGGGGLGVYGYTF. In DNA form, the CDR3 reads TGTGCCAGCAGCGGAGGGGGCGGTTTGGGGGTCTATGGCTACACCTTC. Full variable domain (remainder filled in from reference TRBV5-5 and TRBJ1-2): DAGVTQSPTHLIKTRGQQVTLRCSPISGHKSVSWYQQVLGQGPQFIFQYYEKEERGRGNFPDRFSARQFPNYSSELNVNALLLGDSALYLCASSGGGGLGVYGYTFGSGTRLTVV.

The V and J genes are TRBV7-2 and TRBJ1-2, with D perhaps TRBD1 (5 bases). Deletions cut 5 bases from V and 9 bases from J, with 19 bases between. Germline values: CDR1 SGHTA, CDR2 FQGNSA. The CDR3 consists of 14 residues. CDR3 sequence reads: CASSPDLGQGRYTF. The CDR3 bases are TGTGCCAGCAGCCCTGACCTAGGGCAGGGCCGCTACACCTTC. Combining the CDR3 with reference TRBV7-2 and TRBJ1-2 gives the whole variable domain GAGVSQSPSNKVTEKGKDVELRCDPISGHTALYWYRQSLGQGLEFLIYFQGNSAPDKSGLPSDRFSAERTGGSVSTLTIQRTQQEDSAVYLCASSPDLGQGRYTFGSGTRLTVV.

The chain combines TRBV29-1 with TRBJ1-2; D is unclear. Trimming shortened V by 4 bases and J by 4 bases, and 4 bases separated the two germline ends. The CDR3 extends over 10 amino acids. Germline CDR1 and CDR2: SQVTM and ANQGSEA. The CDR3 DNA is TGCAGCGTTGCCAGCTATGGCTACACCTTC. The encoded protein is CSVASYGYTF.

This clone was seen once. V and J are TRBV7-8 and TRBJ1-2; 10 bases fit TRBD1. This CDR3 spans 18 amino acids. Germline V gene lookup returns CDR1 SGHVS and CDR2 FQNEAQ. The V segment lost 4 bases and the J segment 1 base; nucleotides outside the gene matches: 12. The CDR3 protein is CASSSTRDRGHINYGYTF. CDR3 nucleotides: TGTGCCAGCAGCTCCACCCGGGACAGGGGTCATATTAACTATGGCTACACCTTC.